This T cell receptor beta chain was observed in a study of T cells expressing NK-cell markers. Study details: Source material for TCR beta repertoires consisted of sorted CD3+CD56+NKG2C+, CD3+CD56+NKG2C- and CD3+CD56-NKG2C+ T cells. Seven of the eight sequenced donors were HCMV-seropositive; one was seronegative. The study's findings and limits: Several of the donors carried dominant NKG2C+ clonotypes that took up roughly 1.0-8% of their CD8+ T cells. A few donors likewise had their CD3+CD56-NKG2C+ fraction led by these clonotypes.

Comments on this clonotype: Its antigen is as yet unknown.

The CDR3 extends over 16 amino acids. The V gene's germline CDR1 is MNHEY and CDR2 SVGAGI. One entry per CDR3 protein, without DNA, is what TCRdb gives after re-calling the 5' RACE reads. The sample includes 20,000 or so distinct CDR3 sequences. The rearrangement links TRBV6-5 to TRBJ1-5; the D gene TCRdb calls, TRBD1, cannot be checked with no DNA. The specimen was blood T cells: a sorted CD56 or NKG2C T cell subset, CD4+ or CD8+ T cells, or bulk PBMC T cells (not recorded which). This clonotype was sampled from a man aged 18 to 70 in good health. CDR3 sequence: CASSYTDPGAGQPQHF.